This TCR beta chain is from a study of a mutant IDH1 vaccine in newly diagnosed glioma (dated by TCRdb to 2020 to 2023). Regarding the research as a whole: In the chemotherapy-containing groups, vaccination started alongside temozolomide cycles, whereas in patients who had radiotherapy alone it started 4-6 weeks after radiotherapy. Of the approximately 30 treated patients, approximately 62% were male and about 40% were female, and a mean age of about 37 years was recorded. Prior to enrollment, standard therapy consisting of radiotherapy alone, temozolomide alone, or radiochemotherapy with temozolomide had been administered to patients, with the combination being received by most patients. Visit V12 was the week-35 safety follow-up and visit V13 was the week-47 end of study. Peripheral blood samples were drawn at six visits, namely V03 (baseline), V05, V07, V10, V12 and V13. Longitudinal TCRB deep sequencing was done for some 25 treated patients, wherever samples were available for exploratory analyses. General conclusions and limits of the study: PBMC samples for TCRB deep sequencing were selected based on availability. No apparent relationship was observed between pseudoprogression and alterations in the top peripheral T cell clonotypes detected by TCRB sequencing. Vaccine-induced immune responses across multiple MHC alleles were detected in 85% to 95% of patients. It was noted by the authors that analyses of patient blood samples could not be reproduced owing to sample limitations.

The time point label corresponds to: week 35, safety follow-up. A 20-mer mutant IDH1 peptide at 300 micrograms in Montanide made up each vaccine dose, which was injected subcutaneously together with topical imiquimod. Eight vaccinations were administered to patients in weeks 1, 3, 5, 7, 11, 15, 19 and 23, corresponding to visits V03 through V10. All donors had newly diagnosed IDH1-mutant astrocytomas of WHO grade 3 or 4 that showed loss of nuclear ATRX. The samples were drawn from NOA16, a multicentre, single-arm, open-label phase I trial in Germany that tested a mutant IDH1 peptide vaccine in humans for the first time. Genomic DNA for TCRB sequencing was extracted from EDTA blood using the DNeasy Blood and Tissue Kit. A remark on this clone: It has no known antigen specificity. No clone much larger than this one lies a single base away; base qualities are absent.

The library relied on the immunoSEQ multiplex PCR assay. Following the manufacturer's protocol, the hsTCRB Kit was used to amplify rearranged TCR beta chain sequences. TCRB libraries were sequenced on an Illumina MiSeq. For the original study's pipeline: The kit vendor's proprietary platform handled demultiplexing, trimming and gene mapping. As stored in TCRdb, this immuneACCESS dataset retains in-frame rearrangements with V and J assigned. A fraction of the clones does not appear; measured against another copy, unresolved V genes explain less than half of the discrepancy, and the remainder lacks a known reason. The D gene and trimming were derived from the DNA, and the V and J assignments and clone size from that table. In this sample the table shows about 32,000 clones, around four fifths of which occur a single time. The ten largest clones add up to roughly 10% of the sample. The sample was PBMCs, taken from a glioma patient whose treatment included an IDH1 peptide vaccine. This TCR was recovered from a woman aged 40 to 55 with glioma.

The CDR3 loop reads CASSVGTGGYEQYF. The DNA sequence is given as TGTGCCAGCAGCGTCGGGACAGGGGGGTACGAGCAGTACTTC. The chain uses TRBV2 and TRBJ2-7; 11 central nucleotides agree with TRBD1. Reading from cysteine to phenylalanine, the CDR3 counts 14 amino acids. Just CDR3 DNA is preserved here, 42 bases in frame from base 1. The V end gives up 6 bases and the J end 4 bases, leaving 5 bases in the junction not matched to a gene. The germline V gene gives CDR1 as SNHLY and CDR2 as FYNNEI.